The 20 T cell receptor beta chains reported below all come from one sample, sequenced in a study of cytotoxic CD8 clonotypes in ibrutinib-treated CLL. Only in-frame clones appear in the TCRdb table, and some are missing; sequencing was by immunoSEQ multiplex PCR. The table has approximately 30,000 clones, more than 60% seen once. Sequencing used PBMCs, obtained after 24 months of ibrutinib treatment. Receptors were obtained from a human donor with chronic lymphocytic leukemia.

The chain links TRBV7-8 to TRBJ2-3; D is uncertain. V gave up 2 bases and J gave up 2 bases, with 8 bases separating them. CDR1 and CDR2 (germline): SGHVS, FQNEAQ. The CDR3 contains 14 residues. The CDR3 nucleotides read TGTGCCAGCAGCTTATTTGGGGTCACAGATACGCAGTATTTT. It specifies CASSLFGVTDTQYF.

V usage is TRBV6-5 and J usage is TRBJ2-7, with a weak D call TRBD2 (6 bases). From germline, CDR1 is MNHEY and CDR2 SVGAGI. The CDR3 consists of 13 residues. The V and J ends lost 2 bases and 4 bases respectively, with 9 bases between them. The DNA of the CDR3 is TGTGCCAGCAGTTACCGCCGGGGGTACGAGCAGTACTTC. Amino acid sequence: CASSYRRGYEQYF.

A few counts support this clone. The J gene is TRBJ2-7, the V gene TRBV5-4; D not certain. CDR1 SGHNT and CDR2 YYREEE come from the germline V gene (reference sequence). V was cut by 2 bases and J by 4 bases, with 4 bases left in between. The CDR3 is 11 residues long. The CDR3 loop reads CASSFGYEQYF. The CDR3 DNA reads TGTGCCAGCAGCTTCGGATACGAGCAGTACTTC.

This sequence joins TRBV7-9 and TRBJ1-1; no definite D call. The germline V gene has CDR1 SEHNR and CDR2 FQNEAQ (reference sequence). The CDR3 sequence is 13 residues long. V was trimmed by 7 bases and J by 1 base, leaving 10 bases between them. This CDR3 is CASTLEANTEAFF. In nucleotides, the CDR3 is TGTGCCAGCACCTTGGAAGCGAACACTGAAGCTTTCTTT.

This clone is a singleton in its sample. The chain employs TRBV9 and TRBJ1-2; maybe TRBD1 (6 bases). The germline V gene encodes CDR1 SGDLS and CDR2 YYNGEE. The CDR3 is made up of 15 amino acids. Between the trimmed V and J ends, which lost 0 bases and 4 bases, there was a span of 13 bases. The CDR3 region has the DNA TGTGCCAGCAGCGTAGGAGCCGAGGGGGTCTATGGCTACACCTTC. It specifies CASSVGAEGVYGYTF.

Here the CDR3 reads CARSWADRSSLEQYF. CDR3 sequence (DNA): TGTGCCAGAAGCTGGGCCGACAGGTCTTCTCTCGAGCAGTACTTC. This rearrangement joins TRBV5-3 to TRBJ2-7; possibly TRBD1 for D (6 bases). TRBV5-3 is an ORF, with its function uncertain. V lost 3 bases, J lost 6 bases, and 19 bases lay in between. CDR3 length: 15 residues.

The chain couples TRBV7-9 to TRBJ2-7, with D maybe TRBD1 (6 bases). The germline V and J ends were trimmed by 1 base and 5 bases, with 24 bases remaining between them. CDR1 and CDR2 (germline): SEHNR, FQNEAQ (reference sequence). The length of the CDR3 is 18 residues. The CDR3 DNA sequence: TGTGCCAGCAGCTTAGGTGGACAGTTGGGCAACTCTCCACACGAGCAGTACTTC. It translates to CASSLGGQLGNSPHEQYF.

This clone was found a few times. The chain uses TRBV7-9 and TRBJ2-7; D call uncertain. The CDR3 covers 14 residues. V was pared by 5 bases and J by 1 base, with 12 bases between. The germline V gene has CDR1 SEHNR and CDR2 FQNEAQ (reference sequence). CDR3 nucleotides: TGTGCCAGCAGCCCGGCACCAAGGTCCTACGAGCAGTACTTC. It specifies CASSPAPRSYEQYF.

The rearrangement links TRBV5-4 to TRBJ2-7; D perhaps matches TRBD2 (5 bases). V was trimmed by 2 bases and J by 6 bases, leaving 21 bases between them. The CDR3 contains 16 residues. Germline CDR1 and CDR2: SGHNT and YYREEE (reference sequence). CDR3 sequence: CASSLELRTAAGEQYF. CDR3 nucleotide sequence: TGTGCCAGCAGCTTAGAGCTCAGGACGGCCGCGGGCGAGCAGTACTTC.

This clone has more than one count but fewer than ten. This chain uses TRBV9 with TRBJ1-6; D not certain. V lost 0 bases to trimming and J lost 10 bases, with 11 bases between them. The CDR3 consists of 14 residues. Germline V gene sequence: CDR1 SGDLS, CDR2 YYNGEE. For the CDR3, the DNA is TGTGCCAGCAGCGTAGTTGGAGGGCAGTCACCCCTCCACTTT. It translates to CASSVVGGQSPLHF. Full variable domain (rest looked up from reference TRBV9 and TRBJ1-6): DSGVTQTPKHLITATGQRVTLRCSPRSGDLSVYWYQQSLDQGLQFLIQYYNGEERAKGNILERFSAQQFPDLHSELNLSSLELGDSALYFCASSVVGGQSPLHFGNGTRLTVT.

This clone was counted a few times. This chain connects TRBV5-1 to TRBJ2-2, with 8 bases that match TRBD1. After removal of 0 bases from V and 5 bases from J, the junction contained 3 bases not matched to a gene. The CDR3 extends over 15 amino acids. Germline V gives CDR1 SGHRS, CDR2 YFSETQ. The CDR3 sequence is CASSLVQGGTGELFF. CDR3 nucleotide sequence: TGCGCCAGCAGCTTGGTACAGGGGGGTACCGGGGAGCTGTTTTTT.

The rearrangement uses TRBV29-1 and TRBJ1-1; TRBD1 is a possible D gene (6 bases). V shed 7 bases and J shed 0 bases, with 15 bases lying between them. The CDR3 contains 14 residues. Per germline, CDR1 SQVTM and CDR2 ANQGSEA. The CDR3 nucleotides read TGCAGCGCCAACACCAGGGGAATGAACACTGAAGCTTTCTTT. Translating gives CSANTRGMNTEAFF.

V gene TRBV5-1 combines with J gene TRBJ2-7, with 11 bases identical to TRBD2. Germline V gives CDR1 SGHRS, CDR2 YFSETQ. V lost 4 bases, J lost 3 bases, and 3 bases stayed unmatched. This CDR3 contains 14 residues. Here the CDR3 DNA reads TGCGCCAGCAGCCCGACTAGCGGGGTCTACGAGCAGTACTTC. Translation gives CASSPTSGVYEQYF.

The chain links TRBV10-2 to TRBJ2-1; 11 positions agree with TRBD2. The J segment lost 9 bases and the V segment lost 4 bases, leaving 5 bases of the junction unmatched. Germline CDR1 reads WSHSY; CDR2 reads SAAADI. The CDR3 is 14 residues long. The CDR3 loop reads CASSVAGGPSEQFF. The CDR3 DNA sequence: TGCGCCAGCAGTGTAGCGGGGGGGCCGAGTGAGCAGTTCTTC.

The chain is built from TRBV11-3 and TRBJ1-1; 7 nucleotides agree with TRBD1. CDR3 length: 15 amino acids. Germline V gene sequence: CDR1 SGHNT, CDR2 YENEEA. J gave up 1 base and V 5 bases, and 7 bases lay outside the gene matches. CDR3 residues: CASSPGQDWNTEAFF. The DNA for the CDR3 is TGTGCCAGCAGCCCTGGACAGGACTGGAACACTGAAGCTTTCTTT.

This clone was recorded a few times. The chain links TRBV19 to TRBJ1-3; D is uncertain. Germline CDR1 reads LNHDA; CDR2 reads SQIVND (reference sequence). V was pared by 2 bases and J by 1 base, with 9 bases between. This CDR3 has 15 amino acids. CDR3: CASSIYVRSGNTIYF. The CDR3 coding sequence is TGTGCCAGTAGTATATACGTCAGATCTGGAAACACCATATATTTT. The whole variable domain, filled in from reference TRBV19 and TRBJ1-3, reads DGGITQSPKYLFRKEGQNVTLSCEQNLNHDAMYWYRQDPGQGLRLIYYSQIVNDFQKGDIAEGYSVSREKKESFPLTVTSAQKNPTAFYLCASSIYVRSGNTIYFGEGSWLTVV.

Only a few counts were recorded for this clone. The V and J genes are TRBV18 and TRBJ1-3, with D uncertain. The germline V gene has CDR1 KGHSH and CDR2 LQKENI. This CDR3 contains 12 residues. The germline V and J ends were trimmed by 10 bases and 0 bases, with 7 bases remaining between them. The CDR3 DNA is TGTGCCACCCAAGTCTCTGGAAACACCATATATTTT. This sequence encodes CATQVSGNTIYF.

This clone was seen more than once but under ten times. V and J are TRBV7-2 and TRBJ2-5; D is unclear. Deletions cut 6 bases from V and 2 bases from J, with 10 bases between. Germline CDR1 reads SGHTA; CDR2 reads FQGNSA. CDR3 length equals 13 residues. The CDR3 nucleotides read TGTGCCAGCAGTCCACACGGTCAAGAGACCCAGTACTTC. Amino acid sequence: CASSPHGQETQYF.

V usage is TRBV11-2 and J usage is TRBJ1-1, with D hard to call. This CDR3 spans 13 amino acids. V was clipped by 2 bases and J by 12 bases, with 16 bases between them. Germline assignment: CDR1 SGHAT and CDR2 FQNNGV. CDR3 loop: CASSLFATEVPFF. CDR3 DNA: TGTGCCAGCAGCTTATTTGCGACGGAGGTCCCTTTCTTT.

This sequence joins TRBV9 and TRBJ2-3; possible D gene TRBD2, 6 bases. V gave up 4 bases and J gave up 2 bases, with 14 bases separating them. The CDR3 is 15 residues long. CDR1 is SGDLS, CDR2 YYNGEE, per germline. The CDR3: CASSPGLSYTDTQYF. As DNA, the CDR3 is TGTGCCAGCAGCCCGGGACTGTCTTACACAGATACGCAGTATTTT.